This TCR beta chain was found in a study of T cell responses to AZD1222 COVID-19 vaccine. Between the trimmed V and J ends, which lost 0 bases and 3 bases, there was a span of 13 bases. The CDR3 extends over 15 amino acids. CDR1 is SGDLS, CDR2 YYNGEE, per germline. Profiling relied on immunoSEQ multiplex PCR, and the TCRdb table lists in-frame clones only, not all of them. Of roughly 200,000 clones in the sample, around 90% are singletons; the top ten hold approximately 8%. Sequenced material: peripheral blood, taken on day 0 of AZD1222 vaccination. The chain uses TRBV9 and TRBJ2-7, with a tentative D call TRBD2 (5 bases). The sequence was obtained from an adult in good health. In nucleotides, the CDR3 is TGTGCCAGCAGCGTAGGAGCGGAAGGCAGCTACGAGCAGTACTTC. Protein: CASSVGAEGSYEQYF.